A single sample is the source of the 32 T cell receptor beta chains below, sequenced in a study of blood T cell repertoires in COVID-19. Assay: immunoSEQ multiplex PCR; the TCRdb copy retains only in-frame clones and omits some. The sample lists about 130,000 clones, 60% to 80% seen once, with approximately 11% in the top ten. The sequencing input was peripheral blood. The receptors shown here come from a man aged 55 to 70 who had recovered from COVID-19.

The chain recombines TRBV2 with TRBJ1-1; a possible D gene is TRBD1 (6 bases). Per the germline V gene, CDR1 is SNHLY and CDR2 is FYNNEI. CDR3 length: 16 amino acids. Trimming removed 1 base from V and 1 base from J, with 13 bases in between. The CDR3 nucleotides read TGTGCCAGCAGTGAAGAAAACTGGGGGCGGAACACTGAAGCTTTCTTT. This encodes CASSEENWGRNTEAFF.

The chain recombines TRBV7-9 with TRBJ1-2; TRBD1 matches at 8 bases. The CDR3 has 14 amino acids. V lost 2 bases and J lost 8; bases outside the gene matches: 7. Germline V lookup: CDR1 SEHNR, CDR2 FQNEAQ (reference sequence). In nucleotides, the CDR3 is TGTGCCAGCAGCTTATTACGGACAGGGAAGGGCTACACCTTC. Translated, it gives CASSLLRTGKGYTF.

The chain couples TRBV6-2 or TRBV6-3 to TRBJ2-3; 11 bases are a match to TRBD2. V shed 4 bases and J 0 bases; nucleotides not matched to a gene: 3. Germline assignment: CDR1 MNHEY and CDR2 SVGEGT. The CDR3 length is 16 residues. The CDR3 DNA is TGTGCCAGCAGTTCTCTAGCGGGGGGTAGCACAGATACGCAGTATTTT. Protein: CASSSLAGGSTDTQYF.

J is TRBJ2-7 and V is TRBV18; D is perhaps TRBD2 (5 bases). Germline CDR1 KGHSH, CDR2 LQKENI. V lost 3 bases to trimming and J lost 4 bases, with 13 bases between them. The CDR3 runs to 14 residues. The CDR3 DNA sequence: TGTGCCAGCTCACCCGACTCCCCGGGGTACGAGCAGTACTTC. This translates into CASSPDSPGYEQYF.

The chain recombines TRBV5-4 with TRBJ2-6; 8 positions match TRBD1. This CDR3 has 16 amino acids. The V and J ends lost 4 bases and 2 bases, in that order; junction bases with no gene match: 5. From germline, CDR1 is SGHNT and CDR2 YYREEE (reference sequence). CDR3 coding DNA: TGTGCCAGCAGCCCACAACAGGGGGCTGGGGCCAACGTCCTGACTTTC. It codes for CASSPQQGAGANVLTF.

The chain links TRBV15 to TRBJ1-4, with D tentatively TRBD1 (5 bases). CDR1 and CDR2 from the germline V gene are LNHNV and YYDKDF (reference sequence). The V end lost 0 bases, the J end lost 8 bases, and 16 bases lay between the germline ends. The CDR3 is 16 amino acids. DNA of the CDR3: TGTGCCACCAGCAGAGAAAGGAGGGGTGTGAACGAAAAACTGTTTTTT. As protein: CATSRERRGVNEKLFF.

The CDR3 region has the DNA TGTGCCAGCAGCGTAGCTAGCGGGGGCTATTCCTACAATGAGCAGTTCTTC. Protein sequence: CASSVASGGYSYNEQFF. The chain couples TRBV9 to TRBJ2-1; 10 positions match TRBD2. Germline V lookup: CDR1 SGDLS, CDR2 YYNGEE. The CDR3 totals 17 residues. V dropped 0 bases and J dropped 1; count of bases not matched to a gene: 4. The complete variable domain, with remaining parts taken from reference TRBV9 and TRBJ2-1, reads DSGVTQTPKHLITATGQRVTLRCSPRSGDLSVYWYQQSLDQGLQFLIQYYNGEERAKGNILERFSAQQFPDLHSELNLSSLELGDSALYFCASSVASGGYSYNEQFFGPGTRLTVL.

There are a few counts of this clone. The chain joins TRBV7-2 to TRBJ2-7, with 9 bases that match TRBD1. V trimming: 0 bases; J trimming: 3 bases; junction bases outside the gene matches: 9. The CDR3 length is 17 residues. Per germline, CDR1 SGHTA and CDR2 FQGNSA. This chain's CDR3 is CASSLAAVGDRVYEQYF. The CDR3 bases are TGTGCCAGCAGCTTAGCGGCTGTAGGGGACAGGGTCTACGAGCAGTACTTC.

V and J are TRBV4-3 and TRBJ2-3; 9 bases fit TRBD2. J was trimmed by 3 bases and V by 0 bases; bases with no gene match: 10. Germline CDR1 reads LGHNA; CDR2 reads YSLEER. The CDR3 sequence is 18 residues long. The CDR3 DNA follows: TGCGCCAGCAGCCAAGATCCCGGTCTAGCGGGGTATACAGATACGCAGTATTTT. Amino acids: CASSQDPGLAGYTDTQYF.

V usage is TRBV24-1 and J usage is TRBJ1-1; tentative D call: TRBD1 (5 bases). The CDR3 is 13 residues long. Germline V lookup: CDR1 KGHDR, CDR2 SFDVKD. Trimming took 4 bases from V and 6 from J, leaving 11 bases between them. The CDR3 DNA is TGTGCCACCAGTGACCGACAGTTTCCTGAAGCTTTCTTT. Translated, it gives CATSDRQFPEAFF.

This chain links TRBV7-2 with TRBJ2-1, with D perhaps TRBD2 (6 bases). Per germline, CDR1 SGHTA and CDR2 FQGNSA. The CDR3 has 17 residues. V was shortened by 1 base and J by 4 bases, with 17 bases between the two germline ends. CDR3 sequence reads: CASSLDSSAAGYNEQFF. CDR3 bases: TGTGCCAGCAGCTTAGACTCCTCTGCGGCGGGGTACAATGAGCAGTTCTTC.

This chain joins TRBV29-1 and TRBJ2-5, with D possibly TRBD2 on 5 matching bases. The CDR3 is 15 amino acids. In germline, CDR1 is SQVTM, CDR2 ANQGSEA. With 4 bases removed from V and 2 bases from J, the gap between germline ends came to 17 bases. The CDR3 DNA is TGCAGCGTTGGCTGGCGACTACGGACTCAAGAGACCCAGTACTTC. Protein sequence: CSVGWRLRTQETQYF.

The chain's CDR3 is CASSQGGGGTDTQYF. The CDR3 nucleotides read TGTGCCAGCAGTCAAGGGGGAGGTGGCACAGATACGCAGTATTTT. The chain couples TRBV2 to TRBJ2-3; TRBD1 or TRBD2 may be the D gene (6 bases each). The CDR3 loop spans 15 amino acids. Germline V CDR1 and CDR2: SNHLY, FYNNEI. Trimming shortened V by 5 bases and J by 1 base, and 13 bases separated the two germline ends.

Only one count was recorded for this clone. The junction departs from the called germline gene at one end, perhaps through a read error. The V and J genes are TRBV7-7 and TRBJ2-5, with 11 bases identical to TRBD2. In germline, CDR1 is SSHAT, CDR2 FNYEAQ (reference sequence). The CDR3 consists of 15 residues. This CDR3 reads CASSLSLAGEETQYF. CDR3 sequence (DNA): TGTGCTAGCAGCTTATCACTAGCGGGAGAAGAGACCCAGTACTTC.

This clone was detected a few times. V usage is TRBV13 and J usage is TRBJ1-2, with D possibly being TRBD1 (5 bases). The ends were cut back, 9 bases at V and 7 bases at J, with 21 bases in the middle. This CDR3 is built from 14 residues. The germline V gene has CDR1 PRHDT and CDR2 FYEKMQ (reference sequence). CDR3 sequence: CASNVQVVASGYTF. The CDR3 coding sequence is TGTGCCAGTAACGTACAGGTCGTAGCCAGTGGCTACACCTTC.

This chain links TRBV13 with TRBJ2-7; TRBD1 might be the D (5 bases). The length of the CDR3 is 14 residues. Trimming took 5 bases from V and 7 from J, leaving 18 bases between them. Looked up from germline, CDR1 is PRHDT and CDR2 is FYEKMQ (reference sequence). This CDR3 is CASSPRQGSLEQYF. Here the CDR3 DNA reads TGTGCCAGCAGCCCGCGGCAGGGTTCGTTGGAGCAGTACTTC.

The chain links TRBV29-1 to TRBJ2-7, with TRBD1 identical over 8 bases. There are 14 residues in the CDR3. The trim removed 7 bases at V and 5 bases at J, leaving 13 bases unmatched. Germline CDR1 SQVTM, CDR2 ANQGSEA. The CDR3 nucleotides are TGCAGCGCTAGGCGGAACAGGGGGAACCACGAGCAGTACTTC. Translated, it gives CSARRNRGNHEQYF.

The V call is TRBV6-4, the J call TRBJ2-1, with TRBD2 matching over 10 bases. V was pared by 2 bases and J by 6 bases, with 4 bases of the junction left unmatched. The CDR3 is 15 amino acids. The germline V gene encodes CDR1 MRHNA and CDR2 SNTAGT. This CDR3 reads CASSDERGGFNEQFF. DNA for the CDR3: TGTGCCAGCAGTGACGAGCGGGGGGGCTTCAATGAGCAGTTCTTC.

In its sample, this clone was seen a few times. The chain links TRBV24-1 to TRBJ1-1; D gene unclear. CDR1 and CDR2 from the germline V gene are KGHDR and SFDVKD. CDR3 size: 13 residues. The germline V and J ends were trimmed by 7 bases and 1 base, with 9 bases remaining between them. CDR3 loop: CATSLGWNTEAFF. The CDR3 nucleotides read TGTGCCACCAGCCTCGGTTGGAACACTGAAGCTTTCTTT.

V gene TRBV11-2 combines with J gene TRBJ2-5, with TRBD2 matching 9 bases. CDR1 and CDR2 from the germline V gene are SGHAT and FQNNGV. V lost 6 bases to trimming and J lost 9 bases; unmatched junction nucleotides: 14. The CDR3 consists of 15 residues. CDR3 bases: TGTGCCAGCAGTTCCCACACCGGGACTAGCCTCTCCCAGTACTTC. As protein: CASSSHTGTSLSQYF.

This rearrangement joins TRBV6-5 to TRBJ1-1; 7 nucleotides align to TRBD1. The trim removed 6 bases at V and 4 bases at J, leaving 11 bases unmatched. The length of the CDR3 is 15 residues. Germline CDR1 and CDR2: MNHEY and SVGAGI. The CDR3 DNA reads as TGTGCCAGCAGACCAACGACAGGGTCGAGCACTGAAGCTTTCTTT. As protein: CASRPTTGSSTEAFF.

CDR3 protein: CASSFRRVGEQYF. DNA for the CDR3: TGTGCCAGCAGCTTCCGACGGGTCGGAGAGCAGTACTTC. The chain joins TRBV7-2 to TRBJ2-7; no firm D call. Germline V gene sequence: CDR1 SGHTA, CDR2 FQGNSA. V lost 3 bases and J lost 7, with 13 bases in between. This CDR3 is built from 13 residues.

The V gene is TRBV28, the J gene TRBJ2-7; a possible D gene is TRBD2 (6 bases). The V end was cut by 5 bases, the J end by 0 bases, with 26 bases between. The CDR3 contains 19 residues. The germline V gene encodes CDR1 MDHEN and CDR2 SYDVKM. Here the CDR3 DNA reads TGTGCCAGCAGTAATCCGGGACCGAAAGCGGGTTATAGCTCCTACGAGCAGTACTTC. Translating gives CASSNPGPKAGYSSYEQYF.

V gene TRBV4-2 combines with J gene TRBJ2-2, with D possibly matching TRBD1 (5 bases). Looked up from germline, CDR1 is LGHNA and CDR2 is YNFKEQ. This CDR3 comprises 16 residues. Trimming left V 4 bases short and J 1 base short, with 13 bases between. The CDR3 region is CASSLTPTGNTGELFF. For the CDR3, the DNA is TGTGCCAGCAGCCTCACCCCTACAGGGAACACCGGGGAGCTGTTTTTT.

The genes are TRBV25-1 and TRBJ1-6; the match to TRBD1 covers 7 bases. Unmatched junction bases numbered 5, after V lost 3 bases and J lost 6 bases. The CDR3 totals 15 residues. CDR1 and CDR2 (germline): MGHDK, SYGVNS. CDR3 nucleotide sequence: TGTGCCAGCAGTGACACGAGACAGGGTAATTCACCCCTCCACTTT. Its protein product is CASSDTRQGNSPLHF.

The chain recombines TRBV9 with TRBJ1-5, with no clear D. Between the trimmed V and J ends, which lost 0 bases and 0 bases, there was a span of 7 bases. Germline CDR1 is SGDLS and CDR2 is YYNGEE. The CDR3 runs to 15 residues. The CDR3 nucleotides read TGTGCCAGCAGCGTAGATGTATCTAGCAATCAGCCCCAGCATTTT. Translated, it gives CASSVDVSSNQPQHF.

The CDR3 here is CASSDGGGPSTDTQYF. The CDR3, as DNA: TGTGCCAGCAGTGACGGCGGGGGACCCAGCACAGATACGCAGTATTTT. The gene calls are TRBV2 and TRBJ2-3, with 7 bases aligning to TRBD2. Germline V gene lookup returns CDR1 SNHLY and CDR2 FYNNEI. CDR3 length: 16 amino acids. Unmatched junction bases numbered 6, after V lost 3 bases and J lost 0 bases.

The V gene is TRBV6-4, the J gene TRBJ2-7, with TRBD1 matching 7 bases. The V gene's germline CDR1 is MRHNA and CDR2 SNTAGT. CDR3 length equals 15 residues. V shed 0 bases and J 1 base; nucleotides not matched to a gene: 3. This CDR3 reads CASSDSKGASYEQYF. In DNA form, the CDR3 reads TGTGCCAGCAGTGACTCGAAGGGGGCTTCCTACGAGCAGTACTTC.

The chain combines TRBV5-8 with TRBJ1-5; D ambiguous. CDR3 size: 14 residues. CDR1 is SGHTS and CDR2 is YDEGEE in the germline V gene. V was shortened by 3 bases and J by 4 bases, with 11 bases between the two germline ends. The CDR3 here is CASSWRRGNQPQHF. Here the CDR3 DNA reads TGTGCCAGCAGCTGGAGGAGAGGGAATCAGCCCCAGCATTTT.

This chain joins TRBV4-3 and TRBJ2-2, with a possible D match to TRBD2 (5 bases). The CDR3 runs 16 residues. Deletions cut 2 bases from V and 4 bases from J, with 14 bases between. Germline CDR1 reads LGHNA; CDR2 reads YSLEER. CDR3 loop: CASSQRGLSGTGELFF. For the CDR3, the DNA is TGCGCCAGCAGCCAAAGAGGGTTATCTGGCACCGGGGAGCTGTTTTTT.

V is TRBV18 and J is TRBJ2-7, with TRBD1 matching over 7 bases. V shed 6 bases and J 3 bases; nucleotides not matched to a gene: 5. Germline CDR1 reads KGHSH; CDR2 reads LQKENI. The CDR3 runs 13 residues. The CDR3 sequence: CASSATGDYEQYF. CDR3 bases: TGTGCCAGCTCCGCTACAGGGGACTACGAGCAGTACTTC. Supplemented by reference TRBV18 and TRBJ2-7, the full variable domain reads NAGVMQNPRHLVRRRGQEARLRCSPMKGHSHVYWYRQLPEEGLKFMVYLQKENIIDESGMPKERFSAEFPKEGPSILRIQQVVRGDSAAYFCASSATGDYEQYFGPGTRLTVT.

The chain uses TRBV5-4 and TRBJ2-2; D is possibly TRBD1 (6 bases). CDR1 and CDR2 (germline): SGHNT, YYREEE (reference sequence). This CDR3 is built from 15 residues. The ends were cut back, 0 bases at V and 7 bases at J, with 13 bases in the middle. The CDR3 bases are TGTGCCAGCAGCTTGGACAGGGATATTGGCGGGGAGCTGTTTTTT. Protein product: CASSLDRDIGGELFF.